The entry below describes one T cell receptor beta chain. As yet, its antigen is unknown. The sample originates from a study of cytomegalovirus exposure and HLA in healthy donors. Study conclusions and caveats: DRB1 showed the most TCR associations and HLA-C the fewest in a later analysis, as rates varied by HLA locus. Some V segments (TRBV6-2 and TRBV6-3 among them) were excluded as indistinguishable. In vitro data verified a few CMV-associated chains as specific for CMV antigens. Many donors shared some public TCRs, even though most TCR sequences were rare.

V lost 1 base and J lost 5, with 11 bases in between. Germline CDR1 and CDR2: SGHAT and FQNNGV. The CDR3 is 15 amino acids. Primers included in the PCR were 60 Vbeta and 13 Jbeta primers. The data were produced by immunoSEQ multiplex PCR, yet TCRdb's version contains in-frame clones alone and is incomplete. There are tens of thousands of clones in the sample; approximately 64% occur only once, and around a fifth lies in the top ten. Source material: PBMCs. The TCR comes from a woman between 50 and 59 years old in good health and CMV-seropositive. This chain joins TRBV11-2 and TRBJ1-4; D not resolved. CDR3 protein: CASSLGANRNEKLFF. The CDR3 nucleotides read TGTGCCAGCAGCTTAGGGGCCAACCGGAATGAAAAACTGTTTTTT.